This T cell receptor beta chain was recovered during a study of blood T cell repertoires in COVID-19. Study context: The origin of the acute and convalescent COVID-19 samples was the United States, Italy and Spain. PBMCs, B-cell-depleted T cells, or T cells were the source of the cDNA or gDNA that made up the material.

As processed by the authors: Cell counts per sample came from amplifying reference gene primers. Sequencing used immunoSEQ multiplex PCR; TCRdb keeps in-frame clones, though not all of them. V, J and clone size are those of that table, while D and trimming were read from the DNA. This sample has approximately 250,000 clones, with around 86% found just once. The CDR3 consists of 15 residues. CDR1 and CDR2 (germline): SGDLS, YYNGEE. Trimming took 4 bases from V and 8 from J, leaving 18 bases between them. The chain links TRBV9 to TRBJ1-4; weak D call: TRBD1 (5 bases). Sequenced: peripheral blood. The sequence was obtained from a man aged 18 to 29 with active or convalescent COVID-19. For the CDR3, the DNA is TGTGCCAGCAGCTTGAGAACAGGTTTTTTGGAAAAACTGTTTTTT. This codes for CASSLRTGFLEKLFF.